This paragraph covers one TCR beta chain sequence. The CDR3 is 14 residues long. The germline V and J ends were trimmed by 5 bases and 7 bases, with 17 bases remaining between them. Authors of the study amplified TCR beta CDR3 regions from RNA transcripts. First-round RT-PCR of the TCR CDR3 relied on the HTBI primer set. MiXCR, applied by TCRdb to the multiplex PCR reads, yields one record per CDR3 protein. Found here are 650,000 to 700,000 distinct CDR3 sequences, 17% of them singletons; the top ten hold about 14%. This record comes from a study of T cells in Graves' hyperthyroidism and ophthalmopathy. Investigators excluded patients with uncontrolled infection, other autoimmune disease, pregnancy or lactation. On the basis of clinical symptoms, serum thyroxine and TRAb, thyroid ultrasound and orbital computed tomography, diagnoses were made.

Sequencing was done on a sample of blood. This sequence was found in a man aged 50-60 years with Graves' hyperthyroidism. V is TRBV12-3 or TRBV12-4 and J is TRBJ1-2, with TRBD1 as a possible D gene (6 bases). In DNA form, the CDR3 reads TGTGCCAGCAGTCCCGAAAGGACAGCGAGTGGCTACACCTTC. Amino acid sequence: CASSPERTASGYTF.